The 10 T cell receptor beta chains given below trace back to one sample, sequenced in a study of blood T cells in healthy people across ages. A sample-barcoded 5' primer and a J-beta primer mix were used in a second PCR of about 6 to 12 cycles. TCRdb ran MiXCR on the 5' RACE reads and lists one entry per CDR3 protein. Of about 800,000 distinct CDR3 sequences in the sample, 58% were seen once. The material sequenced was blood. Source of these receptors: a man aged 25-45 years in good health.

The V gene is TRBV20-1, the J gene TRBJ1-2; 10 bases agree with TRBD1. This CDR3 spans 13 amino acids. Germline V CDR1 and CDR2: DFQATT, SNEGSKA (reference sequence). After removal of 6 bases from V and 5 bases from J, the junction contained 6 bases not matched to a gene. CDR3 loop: CSASGQGIYGYTF. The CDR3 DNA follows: TGCAGTGCCTCGGGACAGGGGATTTATGGCTACACCTTC.

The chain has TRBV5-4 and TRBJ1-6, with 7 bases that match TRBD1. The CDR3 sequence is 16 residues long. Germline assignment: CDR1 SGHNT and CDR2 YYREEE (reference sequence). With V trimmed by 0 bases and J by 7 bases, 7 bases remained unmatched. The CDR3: CASSLAGQYPNSPLHF. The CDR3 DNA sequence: TGTGCCAGCAGCTTGGCGGGACAGTATCCGAATTCACCCCTCCACTTT.

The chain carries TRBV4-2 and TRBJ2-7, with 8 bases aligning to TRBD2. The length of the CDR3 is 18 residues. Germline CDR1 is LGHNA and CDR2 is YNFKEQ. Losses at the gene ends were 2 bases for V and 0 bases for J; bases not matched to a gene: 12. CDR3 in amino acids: CASSQTEVAGITSYEQYF. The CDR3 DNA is TGTGCCAGCAGCCAAACCGAGGTAGCGGGGATTACCTCCTACGAGCAGTACTTC.

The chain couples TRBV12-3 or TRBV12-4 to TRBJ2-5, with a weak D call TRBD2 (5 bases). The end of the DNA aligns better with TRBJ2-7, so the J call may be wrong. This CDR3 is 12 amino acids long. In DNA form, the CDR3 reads TGTGCCAGCAGGGACTCAGCCTACGAGCAGTACTTC. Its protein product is CASRDSAYEQYF.

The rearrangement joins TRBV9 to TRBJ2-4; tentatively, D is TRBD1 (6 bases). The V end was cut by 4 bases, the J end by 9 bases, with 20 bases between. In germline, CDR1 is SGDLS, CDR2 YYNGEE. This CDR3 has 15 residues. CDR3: CASSTGWGPRGIQYF. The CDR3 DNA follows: TGTGCCAGCAGCACCGGTTGGGGGCCGAGGGGCATTCAGTACTTC.

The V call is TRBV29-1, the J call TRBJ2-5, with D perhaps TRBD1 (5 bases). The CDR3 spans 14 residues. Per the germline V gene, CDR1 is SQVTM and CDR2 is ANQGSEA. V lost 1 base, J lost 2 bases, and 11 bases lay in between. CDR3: CSVEVWGQQETQYF. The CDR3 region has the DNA TGCAGCGTTGAAGTGTGGGGCCAGCAAGAGACCCAGTACTTC.

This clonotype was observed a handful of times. CDR3 sequence (DNA): TGCAGTGCTTACAGGGGGGCTTCATTCGAGCAGTACTTC. It encodes CSAYRGASFEQYF. The V gene is TRBV20-1, the J gene TRBJ2-7, with 8 positions matching TRBD1. There are 13 residues in the CDR3. V trimming: 5 bases; J trimming: 6 bases; junction bases outside the gene matches: 9. From germline, CDR1 is DFQATT and CDR2 SNEGSKA (reference sequence).

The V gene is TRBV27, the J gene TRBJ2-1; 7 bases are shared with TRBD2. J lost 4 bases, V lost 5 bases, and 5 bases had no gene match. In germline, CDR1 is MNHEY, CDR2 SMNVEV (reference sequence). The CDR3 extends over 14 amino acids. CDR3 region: CASSGGRSYNEQFF. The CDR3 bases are TGTGCCAGCAGTGGCGGGAGATCTTACAATGAGCAGTTCTTC.

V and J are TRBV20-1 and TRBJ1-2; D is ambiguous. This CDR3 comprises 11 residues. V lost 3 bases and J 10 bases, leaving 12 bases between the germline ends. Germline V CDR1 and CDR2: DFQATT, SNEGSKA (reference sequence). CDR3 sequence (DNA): TGCAGTGCTAGTTCCCAATGGGACTACACCTTC. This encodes CSASSQWDYTF.

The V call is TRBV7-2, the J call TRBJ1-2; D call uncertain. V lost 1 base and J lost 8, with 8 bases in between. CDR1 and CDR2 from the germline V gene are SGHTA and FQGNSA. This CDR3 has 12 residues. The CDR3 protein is CASSLDFQGYTF. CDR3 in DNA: TGTGCCAGCAGCTTAGATTTCCAGGGCTACACCTTC.